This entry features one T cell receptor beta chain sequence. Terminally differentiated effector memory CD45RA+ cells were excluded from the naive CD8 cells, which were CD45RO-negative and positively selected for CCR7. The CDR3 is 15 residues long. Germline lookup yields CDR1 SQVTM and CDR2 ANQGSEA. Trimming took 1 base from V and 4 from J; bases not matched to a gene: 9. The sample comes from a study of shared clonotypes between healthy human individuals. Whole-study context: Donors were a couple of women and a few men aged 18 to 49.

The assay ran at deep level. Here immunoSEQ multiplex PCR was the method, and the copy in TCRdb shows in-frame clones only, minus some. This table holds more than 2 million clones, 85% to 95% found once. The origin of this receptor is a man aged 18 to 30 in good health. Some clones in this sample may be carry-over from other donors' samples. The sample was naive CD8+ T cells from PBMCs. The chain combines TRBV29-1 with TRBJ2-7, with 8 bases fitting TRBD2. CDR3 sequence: CSVEGVAGKLYEQYF. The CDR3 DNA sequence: TGCAGCGTTGAAGGGGTAGCGGGAAAGTTGTACGAGCAGTACTTC.